Detailed here is one T cell receptor beta chain. Its antigen is unidentified. After re-calling the 5' RACE reads, TCRdb lists one entry per CDR3 protein, DNA absent. This table holds 330,000 or so distinct CDR3 sequences. This record comes from a study of monozygotic twins with inflammatory bowel disease. Study-wide points: Comparison of concordant versus discordant twins revealed no difference in repertoire similarity, possibly due to limited power.

In germline, CDR1 is SGHTA, CDR2 FQGNSA. The CDR3 is 14 amino acids. The chain uses TRBV7-2 and TRBJ1-5. The origin of this receptor is a human donor with ulcerative colitis or Crohn's disease, or a healthy co-twin of an affected twin (not recorded which). What was sequenced was blood. CDR3 region: CASSFIPFHQPQHF.